This TCR beta chain was captured in a study of stem cell transplantation in POMP-related autoinflammatory disease. Study-level information: Hypothesis: faulty thymoproteasomes impair CD8+ T-cell selection, skewing TRB repertoires. Findings and limits, study-wide: In patients with PRAID, every analyzed T-cell subset tended to show lower diversity and higher clonality. Unique TRB V-J gene pairings were limited in number in patients with PRAID.

PRAID featured immunodeficiency plus autoinflammation. In the case of this clone: Antigen unknown.

CDR3 size: 15 residues. Germline V gene data show CDR1 as SGHDN and CDR2 as FVKESK. The trim removed 4 bases at V and 4 bases at J, leaving 5 bases unmatched. Libraries were prepared by immunoSEQ multiplex PCR; TCRdb keeps only in-frame clonotypes and omits some of them. This sample carries 7,000 to 9,000 clones, 80% to 95% of them seen once, and the ten largest clones take about 2.7%. The clonotype originates from a human donor with POMP-related autoinflammation and immune dysregulation (PRAID). The sequencing used CD8+ T cells from PBMCs, collected before stem cell transplantation. J is TRBJ2-1 and V is TRBV14, with 9 bases lining up with TRBD2. CDR3 amino acids: CASSLIAGEYNEQFF. In DNA, the CDR3 is TGTGCCAGCAGCCTAATAGCGGGAGAGTACAATGAGCAGTTCTTC. The full variable domain, rest sourced from reference TRBV14 and TRBJ2-1, is EAGVTQFPSHSVIEKGQTVTLRCDPISGHDNLYWYRRVMGKEIKFLLHFVKESKQDESGMPNNRFLAERTGGTYSTLKVQPAELEDSGVYFCASSLIAGEYNEQFFGPGTRLTVL.